Shown below are 22 T cell receptor beta chains from a single sample sequenced in a study of OX40 agonist ivuxolimab in advanced cancers. Method: immunoSEQ multiplex PCR; TCRdb's copy keeps in-frame clones and lacks some. Counted here are fewer than 100,000 clones, approximately 86% occurring once; the ten biggest clones make up approximately 0.8%. Sequencing used CD4+ or CD8+ T cells sorted from blood, obtained in a trial of the OX40 agonist ivuxolimab. All receptors come from an adult with an advanced solid tumor such as melanoma, head and neck, liver or kidney cancer.

The J gene is TRBJ2-1, the V gene TRBV4-2; TRBD1 is a possible D gene (6 bases). This CDR3 is built from 15 residues. Trimming cost V 3 bases and J 8 bases, with 17 bases left between them. Germline CDR1 LGHNA, CDR2 YNFKEQ. CDR3 coding DNA: TGTGCCAGCAGCCAGTCCGGAACAGGGATGGATGAGCAGTTCTTC. Encoded protein: CASSQSGTGMDEQFF.

This chain connects TRBV19 to TRBJ2-7; D is perhaps TRBD1 or TRBD2 (5 bases each). The CDR3 has 14 residues. Germline V gene sequence: CDR1 LNHDA, CDR2 SQIVND (reference sequence). V was shortened by 4 bases and J by 5 bases, with 15 bases between the two germline ends. Written as DNA, the CDR3 is TGTGCCAGTAGTACCCCCGGGACGTCTGACGAGCAGTACTTC. Its translation is CASSTPGTSDEQYF.

The CDR3 is CASHRSRGENYGYTF. CDR3 nucleotide sequence: TGTGCCAGTCATAGATCCAGGGGGGAGAACTATGGCTACACCTTC. The J gene is TRBJ1-2, the V gene TRBV19, with 7 bases lining up with TRBD1. Germline lookup yields CDR1 LNHDA and CDR2 SQIVND (reference sequence). With V trimmed by 8 bases and J by 2 bases, 11 bases remained unmatched. This CDR3 contains 15 residues.

The gene calls are TRBV10-3 and TRBJ2-1; 7 bases are shared with TRBD2. Germline trimming cut 2 bases from V and 7 bases from J; bases unmatched to any gene: 2. The germline V gene encodes CDR1 ENHRY and CDR2 SYGVKD. CDR3 length: 13 residues. The CDR3 coding sequence is TGTGCCATCAGTGAGGGGGGGGTTAATGAGCAGTTCTTC. Amino acids: CAISEGGVNEQFF.

The genes are TRBV6-5 and TRBJ2-7; D unresolved. The CDR3 contains 11 residues. The V and J ends lost 4 bases and 4 bases respectively, with 5 bases between them. Germline CDR1 reads MNHEY; CDR2 reads SVGAGI. The CDR3: CASSWGYEQYF. The CDR3 bases are TGTGCCAGCAGTTGGGGTTACGAGCAGTACTTC.

Comments on this clone: The same CDR3 also results from other DNA sequences found in this sample. This rearrangement joins TRBV30 to TRBJ1-4, with unresolved D. The V gene lost 2 bases and the J gene lost 4 bases, with 8 bases spanning the gap. The CDR3 consists of 13 residues. Germline-derived CDR1 and CDR2 are GTSNPN and SVGIG (reference sequence). CDR3 loop: CAWSYSNNEKLFF. CDR3 nucleotide sequence: TGTGCCTGGAGTTACAGCAATAATGAAAAACTGTTTTTT.

The chain is built from TRBV18 and TRBJ1-1; 9 positions agree with TRBD1. J lost 4 bases, V lost 6 bases, and 3 bases had no gene match. This CDR3 spans 13 amino acids. Germline V gene lookup returns CDR1 KGHSH and CDR2 LQKENI. The CDR3 bases are TGTGCCAGCTCGACAGGGGGGCTCACTGAAGCTTTCTTT. This translates into CASSTGGLTEAFF.

The CDR3 loop reads CASSQQGGGTYYGYTF. The CDR3 nucleotides read TGTGCCAGCAGCCAACAGGGAGGGGGCACCTACTATGGCTACACCTTC. The V gene is TRBV7-2, the J gene TRBJ1-2, with TRBD1 matching over 7 bases. Per the germline V gene, CDR1 is SGHTA and CDR2 is FQGNSA. The ends lost 5 bases at V and 3 bases at J; junction bases unmatched: 12. This CDR3 contains 16 residues.

This chain joins TRBV7-2 and TRBJ2-1, with TRBD1 matching 10 bases. The CDR3 length is 14 residues. Germline CDR1 SGHTA, CDR2 FQGNSA. After removal of 3 bases from V and 8 bases from J, the junction contained 4 bases not matched to a gene. This CDR3 reads CASSFGTGEHEQFF. Here the CDR3 DNA reads TGTGCCAGCAGCTTCGGGACAGGGGAGCATGAGCAGTTCTTC. The variable domain in full, with the rest retrieved from reference TRBV7-2 and TRBJ2-1, is GAGVSQSPSNKVTEKGKDVELRCDPISGHTALYWYRQSLGQGLEFLIYFQGNSAPDKSGLPSDRFSAERTGGSVSTLTIQRTQQEDSAVYLCASSFGTGEHEQFFGPGTRLTVL.

This clone was counted a few times. Written as DNA, the CDR3 is TGTGCCAGCAGCGCCTCTCTTAGCTCCTACAATGAGCAGTTCTTC. This sequence encodes CASSASLSSYNEQFF. The chain uses TRBV7-8 and TRBJ2-1; D not certain. Trimming left V 5 bases short and J 0 bases short, with 11 bases between. Looked up from germline, CDR1 is SGHVS and CDR2 is FQNEAQ. The CDR3 totals 15 residues.

The V and J genes are TRBV18 and TRBJ1-2, with D tentatively TRBD1 (5 bases). The germline CDR1 and CDR2 sequences are KGHSH and LQKENI. The CDR3 consists of 13 residues. Trimming shortened V by 4 bases and J by 6 bases, and 12 bases separated the two germline ends. CDR3 nucleotide sequence: TGTGCCAGCTCACAGGGACGGCCGGATGGCTACACCTTC. Amino acids: CASSQGRPDGYTF. The full variable domain, its missing parts supplied by reference TRBV18 and TRBJ1-2, is NAGVMQNPRHLVRRRGQEARLRCSPMKGHSHVYWYRQLPEEGLKFMVYLQKENIIDESGMPKERFSAEFPKEGPSILRIQQVVRGDSAAYFCASSQGRPDGYTFGSGTRLTVV.

This chain uses TRBV6-6 with TRBJ1-2; D call uncertain. V was cut by 5 bases and J by 4 bases, with 14 bases left in between. Looked up from germline, CDR1 is MNHNY and CDR2 is SVGAGI (reference sequence). The CDR3 extends over 14 amino acids. The CDR3 sequence is CASSPGLMSYGYTF. The CDR3 nucleotides read TGTGCCAGCAGTCCGGGCCTCATGAGCTATGGCTACACCTTC.

The J gene is TRBJ2-3, the V gene TRBV7-8, with D unclear. Trimming pared 4 bases from V and 3 bases from J, leaving 11 bases between. Per germline, CDR1 SGHVS and CDR2 FQNEAQ. The CDR3 is 14 amino acids. The CDR3 nucleotides are TGTGCCAGCAGCTCCTACCTTGGGACAGATACGCAGTATTTT. Translation: CASSSYLGTDTQYF.

This chain links TRBV5-1 with TRBJ1-1, with D hard to call. This CDR3 has 15 residues. CDR1 and CDR2 from the germline V gene are SGHRS and YFSETQ. Trimming pared 0 bases from V and 1 base from J, leaving 10 bases between. The DNA for the CDR3 is TGCGCCAGCAGCTTGGTCGGGGTGGGGAACACTGAAGCTTTCTTT. Its translation is CASSLVGVGNTEAFF.

The V call is TRBV6-5, the J call TRBJ1-5; D gene unclear. Trimming shortened V by 7 bases and J by 5 bases, and 15 bases separated the two germline ends. The CDR3 covers 14 residues. Germline CDR1 and CDR2: MNHEY and SVGAGI. The CDR3 bases are TGTGCCAGCACCGGCGCAGGATTGTATCAGCCCCAGCATTTT. Its translation is CASTGAGLYQPQHF.

The chain carries TRBV6-1 and TRBJ1-1; D unclear. The CDR3 runs 15 residues. V lost 2 bases and J lost 1, with 11 bases in between. Germline CDR1 and CDR2: MNHNS and SASEGT. CDR3 in amino acids: CASSELWAPNTEAFF. The CDR3 bases are TGTGCCAGCAGTGAACTCTGGGCCCCGAACACTGAAGCTTTCTTT.

As DNA, the CDR3 is TGTGCCAGCAGTTATGACCACGGAGACAATCAGCCCCAGCATTTT. Its translation is CASSYDHGDNQPQHF. The chain recombines TRBV6-6 with TRBJ1-5, with no clear D. Germline V gene data show CDR1 as MNHNY and CDR2 as SVGAGI (reference sequence). Trimming took 3 bases from V and 3 from J, leaving 12 bases between them. This CDR3 contains 15 residues.

The rearrangement links TRBV7-9 to TRBJ2-3; TRBD2 matches at 9 bases. CDR1 and CDR2 from the germline V gene are SEHNR and FQNEAQ (reference sequence). J was trimmed by 2 bases and V by 1 base; bases with no gene match: 7. This CDR3 contains 17 residues. The CDR3 loop reads CASSLGASGASTDTQYF. The CDR3 DNA follows: TGTGCCAGCAGCTTAGGGGCTAGCGGGGCATCCACAGATACGCAGTATTTT.

The genes are TRBV5-1 and TRBJ2-5; 8 nucleotides match TRBD2. The CDR3 extends over 15 amino acids. With 0 bases clipped from V and 4 bases from J, the junction kept 5 bases outside the gene matches. The germline CDR1 and CDR2 sequences are SGHRS and YFSETQ. CDR3 nucleotides: TGCGCCAGCAGCTTGGCCGGGGGGGGCCCAGAGACCCAGTACTTC. It codes for CASSLAGGGPETQYF.

This clone has only a few counts. This chain connects TRBV29-1 to TRBJ2-1, with 7 nucleotides matching TRBD2. V dropped 2 bases and J dropped 8; count of bases not matched to a gene: 9. Germline CDR1 is SQVTM and CDR2 is ANQGSEA. The length of the CDR3 is 14 residues. CDR3 bases: TGCAGCGTTGAACTGGCGGGAGTCTCCCATGAGCAGTTCTTC. Its translation is CSVELAGVSHEQFF.

The chain carries TRBV5-1 and TRBJ1-4; the D is unclear. Per the germline V gene, CDR1 is SGHRS and CDR2 is YFSETQ. Trimming removed 1 base at V and 3 bases at J, with 7 bases between. This CDR3 has 14 amino acids. DNA for the CDR3: TGCGCCAGCAGCTTGAAGGGTCCTAATGAAAAACTGTTTTTT. Translating it yields CASSLKGPNEKLFF.

This clone was recorded only once. This sequence joins TRBV19 and TRBJ2-7; a possible D gene is TRBD1 (6 bases). CDR1 LNHDA and CDR2 SQIVND come from the germline V gene (reference sequence). The CDR3 runs 14 residues. Trimming took off 4 bases at V and 2 bases at J, with 12 bases between the two ends. The CDR3 sequence is CASSTDRNTYEQYF. The CDR3 nucleotides read TGTGCCAGTAGTACCGACAGGAATACCTACGAGCAGTACTTC.